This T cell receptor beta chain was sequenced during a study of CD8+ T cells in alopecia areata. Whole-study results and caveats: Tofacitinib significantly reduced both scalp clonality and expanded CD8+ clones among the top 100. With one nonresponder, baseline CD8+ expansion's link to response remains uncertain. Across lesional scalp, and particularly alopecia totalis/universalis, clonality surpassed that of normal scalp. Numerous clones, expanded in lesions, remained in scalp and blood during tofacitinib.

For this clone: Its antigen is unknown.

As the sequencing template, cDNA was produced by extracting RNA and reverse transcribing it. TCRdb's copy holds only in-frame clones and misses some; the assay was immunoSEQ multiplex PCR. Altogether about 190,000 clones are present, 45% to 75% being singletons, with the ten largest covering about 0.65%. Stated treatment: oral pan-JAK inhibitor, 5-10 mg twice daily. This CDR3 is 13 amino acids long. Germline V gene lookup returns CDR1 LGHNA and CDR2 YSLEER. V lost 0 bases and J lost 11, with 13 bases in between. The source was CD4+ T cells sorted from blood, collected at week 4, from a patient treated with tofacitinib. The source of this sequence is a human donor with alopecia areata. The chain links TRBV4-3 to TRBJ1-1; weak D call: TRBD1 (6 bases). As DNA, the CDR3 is TGCGCCAGCAGCCAAGACGGCAGGGGTCCCGCTTTCTTT. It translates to CASSQDGRGPAFF.